The subject of this entry is one T cell receptor beta chain. This clone's antigen is unknown. Base qualities are not provided; no much larger clone lies one nucleotide away. Each collaborating institution followed its own protocols to collect whole blood in K2EDTA tubes. For TCRbeta analysis, collaborators shipped samples in one of three forms: frozen whole blood, isolated PBMCs, or DNA extracted from either of those sample types. The sample belongs to a study of blood T cell repertoires in COVID-19 (dated by TCRdb to about 2020). As for the study more broadly: Samples covering the acute and convalescent phases of COVID-19 were provided by collaborators in the United States, Italy and Spain. Samples were obtained from the ongoing ImmuneRACE study (first 160 participants) and from 1,254 subjects provided by 6 global collaborators. The material from the prospective study consisted of cDNA or gDNA derived from T cells, B-cell-depleted T cells, or PBMCs. A de-identified subject ID, COVID-19 status, age in years and sex were almost always included in the sample metadata. The repertoires were made available in a free public database intended to serve as a resource for research on the immune response to SARS-CoV-2. Deeply sampled blood TCRbeta repertoires from subjects exposed to, actively infected with, or recovered from COVID-19 were included in the dataset. Where available, HLA class I and class II types were taken from metadata supplied by the sample provider and were not determined by assay-based typing. General findings and caveats noted by the study authors: How much clinical and demographic metadata was included differed by source and by participant, and the metadata was provided uncurated.

TCRbeta CDR3 regions were amplified from genomic DNA using the immunoSEQ Assay, a bias-controlled multiplex PCR. The study's processing was this. Within the assay, amplification of reference gene primers was used to estimate how many nucleated cells each sample contained. To quantify the absolute abundance of each unique TCRbeta CDR3 rearrangement, sequence reads were collapsed and filtered. For each sample, productive Simpson clonality was calculated as the square root of Simpson's diversity index across productive rearrangements. Drawn from immuneACCESS, this table holds only the in-frame rearrangements with V and J called that TCRdb kept. Clones are partly lost; checked studies trace under half to an unresolved V gene and leave the rest unexplained. D and trimming come from the DNA, and the V and J calls and clone size come from that table. The sample yields approximately 38,000 clones; approximately 94% were counted once. The ten top clones hold around 4% of the sample.

The sequenced sample was peripheral blood. The origin of this receptor is a human donor with active COVID-19. The donor label of this sample is uncertain.

The CDR3 loop reads CASSSQGTIGYTF. The DNA is as follows: TGTGCCAGCAGTTCCCAAGGGACAATCGGCTACACCTTC. The rearranged chain carries TRBV28 and TRBJ1-2; TRBD1 is a possible D gene, resting on 6 matching bases. The CDR3, from cysteine to phenylalanine, totals 13 residues. Only CDR3 DNA is held: 39 bases, read in frame from base 1. Trimming takes 4 bases from V and 8 bases from J, and the germline ends sit 14 bases apart. Based on the germline V gene, the CDR1 and CDR2 sequences are MDHEN and SYDVKM.